This T cell receptor beta chain appears in the sequencing data of a study of T cell repertoires in cytomegalovirus infection. Overall study context: Public TCR beta signatures marked donors with CMV infection and the matching HLA. Findings and limits, study-wide: Dominating the ex vivo response were HLA-C-restricted CMV-specific TCR beta clonotypes. Of the TCR beta families, the public ones yielded a cumulative frequency that identified carriers of CMV plus the relevant HLA.

CDR3 size: 15 residues. After removal of 6 bases from V and 3 bases from J, the junction contained 5 bases not matched to a gene. TCRdb processed the reads anew with MiXCR; each CDR3 protein has one entry. This table has a few hundred thousand distinct CDR3 sequences, over 15% appearing once. Ten or more counts support this clonotype. What it binds is unknown. This TCR was recovered from a human donor in good health (CMV status not recorded). Some clones in this sample may be carry-over from other donors' samples. The chain couples TRBV12-3 or TRBV12-4 to TRBJ2-2; 9 bases line up with TRBD1. The source material was PBMCs. CDR3 region: CASRKDRGDTGELFF. The CDR3, as DNA: TGTGCCAGCAGAAAGGACAGGGGCGACACCGGGGAGCTGTTTTTT.